Shown below are 5 T cell receptor beta chains from a single sample sequenced in a study of T-cell memory formation after mild COVID-19. TCRdb called the 5' RACE reads again in MiXCR, with one record for every CDR3 protein. The sample includes about 350,000 distinct CDR3 sequences, about an eighth seen only once; the top ten take 22%. Sequencing used PBMCs or a T cell subset sorted from them (not recorded which). The receptors stem from a young man who had mild COVID-19 (a few samples of this study predate the infection). Cell type and time point are not known.

This clonotype has only a few counts. This chain uses TRBV7-2 with TRBJ1-2; D remains ambiguous. The CDR3 has 12 amino acids. Between the trimmed V and J ends, which lost 1 base and 9 bases, there was a span of 9 bases. The germline V gene has CDR1 SGHTA and CDR2 FQGNSA. CDR3 DNA sequence: TGTGCCAGCAGCTTAGGCTGGTATAGCTACACCTTC. This codes for CASSLGWYSYTF. Full variable domain (outside the CDR3, taken from reference TRBV7-2 and TRBJ1-2): GAGVSQSPSNKVTEKGKDVELRCDPISGHTALYWYRQSLGQGLEFLIYFQGNSAPDKSGLPSDRFSAERTGGSVSTLTIQRTQQEDSAVYLCASSLGWYSYTFGSGTRLTVV.

The chain is built from TRBV5-1 and TRBJ2-4; D gene uncertain. V was cut by 0 bases and J by 5 bases, with 6 bases left in between. The CDR3 is made up of 13 amino acids. The V gene's germline CDR1 is SGHRS and CDR2 YFSETQ. The CDR3 loop reads CASSLATENIQYF. CDR3 DNA sequence: TGCGCCAGCAGCTTGGCCACAGAAAACATTCAGTACTTC.

This chain joins TRBV6-5 and TRBJ1-1; D call uncertain. Germline CDR1 is MNHEY and CDR2 is SVGAGI. V dropped 0 bases and J dropped 10 bases, with 12 bases sitting between them. The CDR3 is 13 residues long. The CDR3 spells CASSYSRGNRAFF. In DNA form, the CDR3 reads TGTGCCAGCAGTTACTCGAGAGGGAATAGAGCTTTCTTT.

This clonotype was observed a handful of times. The V gene is TRBV3-1, the J gene TRBJ1-2; D is ambiguous. The V and J ends lost 6 bases and 6 bases respectively, with 20 bases between them. Germline-derived CDR1 and CDR2 are LGHDT and YNNKEL (reference sequence). This CDR3 is built from 15 residues. The CDR3 loop is CASSPRSGVSDGYTF. In DNA, the CDR3 is TGTGCCAGCAGTCCAAGATCCGGGGTATCGGATGGCTACACCTTC.

This clonotype appeared a few times. The chain has TRBV3-2 and TRBJ2-7; the D segment call TRBD2 is taken from the table without a DNA check. TRBV3-2 is shown as a pseudogene. The CDR3 sequence is 15 residues long. The CDR3 loop is CASSYLAGGPREQYV. CDR3 sequence (DNA): TGTGCCAGCAGCTACCTAGCGGGGGGGCCTCGAGAGCAGTACGTC.